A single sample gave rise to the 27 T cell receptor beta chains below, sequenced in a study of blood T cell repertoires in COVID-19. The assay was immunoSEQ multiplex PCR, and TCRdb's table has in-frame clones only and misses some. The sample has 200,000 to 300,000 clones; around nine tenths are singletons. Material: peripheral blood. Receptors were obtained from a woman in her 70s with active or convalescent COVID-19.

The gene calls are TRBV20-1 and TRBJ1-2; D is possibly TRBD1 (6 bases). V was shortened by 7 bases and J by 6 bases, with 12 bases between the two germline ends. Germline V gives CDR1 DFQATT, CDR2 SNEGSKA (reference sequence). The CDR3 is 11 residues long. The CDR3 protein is CSGTGGDGYTF. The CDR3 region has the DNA TGCAGTGGGACGGGGGGCGATGGCTACACCTTC.

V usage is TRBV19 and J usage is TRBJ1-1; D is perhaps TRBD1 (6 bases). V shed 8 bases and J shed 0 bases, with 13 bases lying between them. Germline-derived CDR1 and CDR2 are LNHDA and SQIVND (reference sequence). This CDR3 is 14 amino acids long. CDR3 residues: CASSDRRVNTEAFF. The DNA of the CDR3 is TGTGCCAGTTCGGACAGAAGGGTGAACACTGAAGCTTTCTTT.

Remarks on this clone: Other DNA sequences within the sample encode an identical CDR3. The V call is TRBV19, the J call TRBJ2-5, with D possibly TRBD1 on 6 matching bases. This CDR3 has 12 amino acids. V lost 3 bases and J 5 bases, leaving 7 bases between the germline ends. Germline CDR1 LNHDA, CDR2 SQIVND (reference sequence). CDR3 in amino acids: CASSIQGETQYF. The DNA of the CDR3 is TGTGCCAGTAGTATCCAGGGGGAGACCCAGTACTTC.

CDR3 DNA sequence: TGTGCCAGCAGCCGTAATCAAGGACAGGGGAGAAATCAGCCCCAGCATTTT. It encodes CASSRNQGQGRNQPQHF. The chain joins TRBV3-1 (or the pseudogene TRBV3-2) to TRBJ1-5; 9 nucleotides agree with TRBD1. The length of the CDR3 is 17 residues. The germline V gene encodes CDR1 LGHDT and CDR2 YNNKEL (reference sequence). The V segment lost 4 bases and the J segment 4 bases; nucleotides outside the gene matches: 11.

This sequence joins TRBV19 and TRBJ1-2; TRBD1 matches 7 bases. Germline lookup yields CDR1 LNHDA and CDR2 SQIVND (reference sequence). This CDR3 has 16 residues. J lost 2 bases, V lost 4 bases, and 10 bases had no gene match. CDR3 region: CASSTGGQLGNYGYTF. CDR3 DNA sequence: TGTGCCAGTAGTACAGGGGGACAGCTGGGCAACTATGGCTACACCTTC.

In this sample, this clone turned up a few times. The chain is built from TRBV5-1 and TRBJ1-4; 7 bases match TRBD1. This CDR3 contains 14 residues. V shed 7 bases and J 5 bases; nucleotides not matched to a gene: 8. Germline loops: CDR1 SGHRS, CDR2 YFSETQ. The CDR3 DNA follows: TGCGCCAGCTCTACGACAGGGAGCAATGAAAAACTGTTTTTT. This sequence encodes CASSTTGSNEKLFF.

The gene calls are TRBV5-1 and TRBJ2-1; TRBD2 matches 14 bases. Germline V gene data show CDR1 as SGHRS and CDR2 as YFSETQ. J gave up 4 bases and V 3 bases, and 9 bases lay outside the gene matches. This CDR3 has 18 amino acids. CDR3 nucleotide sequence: TGCGCCAGCAGCTCGCTGAACCGACTAGCGGGGGGGTACAATGAGCAGTTCTTC. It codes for CASSSLNRLAGGYNEQFF.

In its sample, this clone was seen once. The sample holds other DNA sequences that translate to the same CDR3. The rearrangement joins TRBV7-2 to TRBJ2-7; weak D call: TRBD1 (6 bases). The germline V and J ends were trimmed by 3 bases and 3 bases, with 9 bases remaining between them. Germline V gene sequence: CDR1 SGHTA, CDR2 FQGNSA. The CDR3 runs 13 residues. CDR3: CASSLATGYEQYF. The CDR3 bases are TGTGCCAGCAGCTTGGCGACAGGCTACGAGCAGTACTTC.

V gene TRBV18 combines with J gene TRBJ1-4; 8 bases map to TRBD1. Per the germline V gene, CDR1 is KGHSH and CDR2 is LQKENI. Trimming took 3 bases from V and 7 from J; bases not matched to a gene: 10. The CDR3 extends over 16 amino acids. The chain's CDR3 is CASSPLKGQVAEKLFF. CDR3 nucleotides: TGTGCCAGCTCACCGCTCAAGGGACAGGTGGCTGAAAAACTGTTTTTT. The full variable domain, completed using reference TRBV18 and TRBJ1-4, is NAGVMQNPRHLVRRRGQEARLRCSPMKGHSHVYWYRQLPEEGLKFMVYLQKENIIDESGMPKERFSAEFPKEGPSILRIQQVVRGDSAAYFCASSPLKGQVAEKLFFGSGTQLSVL.

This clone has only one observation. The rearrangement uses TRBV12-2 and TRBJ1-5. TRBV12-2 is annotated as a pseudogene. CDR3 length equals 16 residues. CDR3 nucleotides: TGTGCAAGTCCCCTAGTCGCACGTTTGAGAGGCCAGCCCCAGCATTTT. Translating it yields CASPLVARLRGQPQHF.

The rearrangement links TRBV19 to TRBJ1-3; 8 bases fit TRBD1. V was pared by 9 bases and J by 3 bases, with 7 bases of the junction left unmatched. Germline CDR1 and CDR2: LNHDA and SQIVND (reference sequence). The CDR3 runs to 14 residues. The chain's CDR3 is CASRDRGRGNTIYF. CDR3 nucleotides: TGTGCCAGCCGTGACAGGGGACGTGGAAACACCATATATTTT. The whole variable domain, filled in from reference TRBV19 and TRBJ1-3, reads DGGITQSPKYLFRKEGQNVTLSCEQNLNHDAMYWYRQDPGQGLRLIYYSQIVNDFQKGDIAEGYSVSREKKESFPLTVTSAQKNPTAFYLCASRDRGRGNTIYFGEGSWLTVV.

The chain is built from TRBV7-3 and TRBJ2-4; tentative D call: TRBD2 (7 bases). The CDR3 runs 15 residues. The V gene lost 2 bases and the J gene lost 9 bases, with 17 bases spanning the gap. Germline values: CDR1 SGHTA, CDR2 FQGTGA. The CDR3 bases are TGTGCCAGCAGCTTAGGAATGGCGGGGGCTGGCATTCAGTACTTC. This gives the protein CASSLGMAGAGIQYF.

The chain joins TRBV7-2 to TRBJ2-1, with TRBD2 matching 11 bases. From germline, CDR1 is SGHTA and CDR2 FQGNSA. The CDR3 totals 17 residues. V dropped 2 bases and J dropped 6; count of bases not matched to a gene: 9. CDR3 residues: CASSLSITSGGSNEQFF. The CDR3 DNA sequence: TGTGCCAGCAGCTTAAGTATAACTAGCGGGGGTAGCAATGAGCAGTTCTTC.

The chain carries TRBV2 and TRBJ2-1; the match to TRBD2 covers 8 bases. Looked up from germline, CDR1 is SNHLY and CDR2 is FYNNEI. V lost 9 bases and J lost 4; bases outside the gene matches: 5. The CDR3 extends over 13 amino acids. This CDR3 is CARAGALYNEQFF. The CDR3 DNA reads TGTGCCAGAGCGGGGGCCTTATACAATGAGCAGTTCTTC. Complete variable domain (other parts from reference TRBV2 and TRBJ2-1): EPEVTQTPSHQVTQMGQEVILRCVPISNHLYFYWYRQILGQKVEFLVSFYNNEISEKSEIFDDQFSVERPDGSNFTLKIRSTKLEDSAMYFCARAGALYNEQFFGPGTRLTVL.

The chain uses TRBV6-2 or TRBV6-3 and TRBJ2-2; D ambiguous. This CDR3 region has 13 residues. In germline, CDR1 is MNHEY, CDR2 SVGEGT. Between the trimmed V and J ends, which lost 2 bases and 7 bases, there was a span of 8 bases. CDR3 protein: CASSYQAFGELFF. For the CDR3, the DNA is TGTGCCAGCAGTTACCAGGCGTTCGGGGAGCTGTTTTTT.

The CDR3 nucleotides read TGTGCCAGCAGTCAGGGACAGGGAGGATCACCCCTCCACTTT. Translating gives CASSQGQGGSPLHF. The chain recombines TRBV6-5 with TRBJ1-6; 9 bases map to TRBD1. CDR1 MNHEY and CDR2 SVGAGI come from the germline V gene. The CDR3 is 14 residues long. Trimming took 5 bases from V and 10 from J; bases not matched to a gene: 6.

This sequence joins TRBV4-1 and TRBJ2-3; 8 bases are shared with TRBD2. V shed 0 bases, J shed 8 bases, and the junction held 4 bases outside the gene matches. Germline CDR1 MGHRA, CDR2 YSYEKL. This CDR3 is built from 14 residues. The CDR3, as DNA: TGCGCCAGCAGCCAAGAGGGACTAGTTTCTACGCAGTATTTT. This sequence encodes CASSQEGLVSTQYF.

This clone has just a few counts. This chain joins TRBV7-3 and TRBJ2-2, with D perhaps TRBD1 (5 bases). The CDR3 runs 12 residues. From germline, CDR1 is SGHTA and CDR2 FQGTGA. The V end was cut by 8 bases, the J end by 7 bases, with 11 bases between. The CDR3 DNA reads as TGTGCCAGCGCCATTAGGGGCGGGGAGCTGTTTTTT. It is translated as CASAIRGGELFF.

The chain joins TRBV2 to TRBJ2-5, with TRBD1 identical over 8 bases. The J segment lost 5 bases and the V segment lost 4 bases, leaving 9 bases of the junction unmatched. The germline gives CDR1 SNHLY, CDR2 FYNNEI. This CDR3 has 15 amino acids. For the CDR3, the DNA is TGTGCCAGCAGTGGGGGCAGGGGGCGCAGGGAGACCCAGTACTTC. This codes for CASSGGRGRRETQYF. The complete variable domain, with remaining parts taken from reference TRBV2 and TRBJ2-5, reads EPEVTQTPSHQVTQMGQEVILRCVPISNHLYFYWYRQILGQKVEFLVSFYNNEISEKSEIFDDQFSVERPDGSNFTLKIRSTKLEDSAMYFCASSGGRGRRETQYFGPGTRLLVL.

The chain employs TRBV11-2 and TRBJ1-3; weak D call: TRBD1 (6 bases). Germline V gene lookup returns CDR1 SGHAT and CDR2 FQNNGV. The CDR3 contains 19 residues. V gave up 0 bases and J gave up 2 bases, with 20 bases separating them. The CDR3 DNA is TGTGCCAGCAGCTTAGAATCAGGACAGTGGAGTTATGCTGGAAACACCATATATTTT. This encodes CASSLESGQWSYAGNTIYF.

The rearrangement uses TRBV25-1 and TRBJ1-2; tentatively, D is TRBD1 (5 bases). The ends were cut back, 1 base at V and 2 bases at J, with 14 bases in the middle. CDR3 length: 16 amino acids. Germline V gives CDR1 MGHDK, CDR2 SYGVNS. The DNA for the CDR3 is TGTGCCAGCAGTGAATTGGGGGGACGCCTGAACTATGGCTACACCTTC. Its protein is CASSELGGRLNYGYTF.

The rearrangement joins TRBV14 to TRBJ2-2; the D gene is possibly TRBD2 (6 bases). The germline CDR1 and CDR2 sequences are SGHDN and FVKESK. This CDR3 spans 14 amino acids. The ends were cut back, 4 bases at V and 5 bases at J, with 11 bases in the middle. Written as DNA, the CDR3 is TGTGCCAGCAGCCTGCGGGGAGCGACCGGGGAGCTGTTTTTT. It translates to CASSLRGATGELFF.

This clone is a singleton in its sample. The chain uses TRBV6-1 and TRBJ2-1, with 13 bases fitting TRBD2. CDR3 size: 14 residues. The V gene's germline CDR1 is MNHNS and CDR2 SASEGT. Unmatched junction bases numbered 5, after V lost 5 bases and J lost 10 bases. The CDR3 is CASSSPGLAGEQFF. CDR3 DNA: TGTGCCAGCAGTTCTCCGGGACTAGCGGGGGAGCAGTTCTTC.

The CDR3 loop reads CASSLTGTRWMDTQYF. The CDR3, as DNA: TGTGCCAGCAGCTTAACCGGGACTAGGTGGATGGATACGCAGTATTTT. The chain uses TRBV11-2 and TRBJ2-3, with TRBD2 matching over 8 bases. Germline-derived CDR1 and CDR2 are SGHAT and FQNNGV. There are 16 residues in the CDR3. The V and J ends lost 2 bases and 6 bases, in that order; junction bases with no gene match: 10.

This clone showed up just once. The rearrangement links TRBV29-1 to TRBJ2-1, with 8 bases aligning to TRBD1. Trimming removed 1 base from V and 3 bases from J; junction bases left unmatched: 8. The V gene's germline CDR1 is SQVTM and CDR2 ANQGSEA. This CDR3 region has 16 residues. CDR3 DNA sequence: TGCAGCGTTGAAGGTATGTTGGGACAGGACTACAATGAGCAGTTCTTC. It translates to CSVEGMLGQDYNEQFF.

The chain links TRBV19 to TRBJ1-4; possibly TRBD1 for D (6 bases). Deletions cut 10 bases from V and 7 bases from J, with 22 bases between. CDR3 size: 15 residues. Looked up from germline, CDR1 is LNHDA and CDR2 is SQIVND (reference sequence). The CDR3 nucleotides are TGTGCCACCTACCCCTCGGGGGGCGTCGGTGAAAAACTGTTTTTT. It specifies CATYPSGGVGEKLFF.

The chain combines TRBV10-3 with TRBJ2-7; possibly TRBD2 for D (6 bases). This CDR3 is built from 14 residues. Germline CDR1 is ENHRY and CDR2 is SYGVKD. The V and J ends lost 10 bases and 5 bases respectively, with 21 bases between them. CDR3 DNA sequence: TGTGCCACCGACCGGGGGAAGGGTTCGGACGAGCAGTACTTC. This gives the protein CATDRGKGSDEQYF.